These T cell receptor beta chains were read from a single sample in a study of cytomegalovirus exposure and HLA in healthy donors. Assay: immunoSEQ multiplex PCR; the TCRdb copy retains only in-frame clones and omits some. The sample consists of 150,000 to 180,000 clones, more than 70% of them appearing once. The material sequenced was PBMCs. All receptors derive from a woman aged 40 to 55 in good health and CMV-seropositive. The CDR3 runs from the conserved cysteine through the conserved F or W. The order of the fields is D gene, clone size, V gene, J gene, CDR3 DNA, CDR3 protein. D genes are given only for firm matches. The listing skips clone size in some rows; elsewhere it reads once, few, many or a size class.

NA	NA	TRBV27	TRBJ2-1	TGTGCCAGCAGTTTATGGGGGGTAGGAGAGCAGTTCTTC	CASSLWGVGEQFF
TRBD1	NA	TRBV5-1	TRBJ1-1	TGCGCCAGCAGCACGGGACAGGGGAACACTGAAGCTTTCTTT	CASSTGQGNTEAFF
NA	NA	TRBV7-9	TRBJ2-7	TGTGCCAGCAGCTTAGTCGACGAGCAGTACTTC	CASSLVDEQYF
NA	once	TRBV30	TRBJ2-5	TGTGCCTGGGCCAAACAGGGTGGGGAGACCCAGTACTTC	CAWAKQGGETQYF
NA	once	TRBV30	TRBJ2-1	TGTGCCTGGAGCGGTAGCTCCTACAATGAGCAGTTCTTC	CAWSGSSYNEQFF
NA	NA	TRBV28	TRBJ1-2	TGTGCCAGCAGTTTTCGGGGAAACTATGGCTACACCTTC	CASSFRGNYGYTF
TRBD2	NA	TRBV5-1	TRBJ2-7	TGCGCCAGCAGCCCGACTAGCGGGAGTTACGAGCAGTACTTC	CASSPTSGSYEQYF
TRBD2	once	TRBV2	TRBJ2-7	TGTGCCAGCAGTGAAGGACTAGCGGGAGGGCTATACGAGCAGTACTTC	CASSEGLAGGLYEQYF
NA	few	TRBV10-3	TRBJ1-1	TGTGCCATCAGGCTCAGTATGAACACTGAAGCTTTCTTT	CAIRLSMNTEAFF
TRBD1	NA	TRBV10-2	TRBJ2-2	TGCGCCAGCTCTCAGACAGGGAACAACGGGGAGCTGTTTTTT	CASSQTGNNGELFF
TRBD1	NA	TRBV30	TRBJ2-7	TGTGCCTGGAGTGTAGGTTTCGGGCAGGGGGCGGACGAGCAGTACTTC	CAWSVGFGQGADEQYF
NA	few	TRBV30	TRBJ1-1	TGTGCCTGGAGTGCTCTAATGAACACTGAAGCTTTCTTT	CAWSALMNTEAFF
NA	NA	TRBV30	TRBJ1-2	TGTGCCTGGAGCATACAGGGAGGGTATGGCTACACCTTC	CAWSIQGGYGYTF
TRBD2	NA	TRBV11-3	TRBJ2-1	TGTGCCAGCGGGGGGGACCCGGGACCGTCCTACAATGAGCAGTTCTTC	CASGGDPGPSYNEQFF
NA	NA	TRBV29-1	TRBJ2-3	TGCAGCGCAAATACCGGGGGGCTTTCCGATACGCAGTATTTT	CSANTGGLSDTQYF
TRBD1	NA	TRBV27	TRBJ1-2	TGTGCCAGCAGTTCTACGACAGGGTGGGATGGCTACACCTTC	CASSSTTGWDGYTF